This T cell receptor (beta chain) is from a study of blood T cells in healthy people across ages. Extraction yielded at least 6 micrograms of total RNA per sample. V was shortened by 8 bases and J by 7 bases, with 12 bases between the two germline ends. This CDR3 has 12 amino acids. Germline-derived CDR1 and CDR2 are MNHEY and SVGEGT. This clonotype was counted between two and nine times. Alongside a J-beta primer mix, a sample-barcoded 5' primer served in a second PCR lasting 7 to 11 cycles. TCRdb processed the 5' RACE reads anew with MiXCR; each CDR3 protein has one entry. The sample includes over a million distinct CDR3 sequences, approximately 59% of them seen just once.

The TCR was taken from a man younger than 35 in good health. Sequencing input: blood. The V and J genes are TRBV6-2 or TRBV6-3 and TRBJ2-1, with D uncertain. This CDR3 reads CASRHPLNEQFF. The CDR3 nucleotides read TGTGCCAGCCGACACCCCTTGAATGAGCAGTTCTTC.